These T cell receptor beta chains were read from a single sample in a study of blood T cell repertoires in COVID-19. Profiling relied on immunoSEQ multiplex PCR, and the TCRdb table lists in-frame clones only, not all of them. This sample has 250,000 to 300,000 clones, with roughly nine tenths found just once. The specimen was peripheral blood. These receptors were obtained from a woman in her thirties with COVID-19, enrolled during active disease. The CDR3 runs from the conserved cysteine through the conserved F or W. D genes are given only for firm matches. The listing skips clone size in some rows; elsewhere it reads once, few, many or a size class.

j_call: TRBJ2-1
v_call: TRBV24-1
d_call: TRBD2
clone_size: .
cdr3_nt: TGTGCCACCAGTGATGGAGCGGGGGGGCCTCGGAATGAGCAGTTCTTC
cdr3_aa: CATSDGAGGPRNEQFF

j_call: TRBJ2-5
v_call: TRBV5-1
d_call: TRBD2
clone_size: .
cdr3_nt: TGCGCCAGCAGCCCTAACCCACTAGCGGGGGGACAAGAGACCCAGTACTTC
cdr3_aa: CASSPNPLAGGQETQYF

j_call: TRBJ2-3
v_call: TRBV7-9
d_call: .
clone_size: few
cdr3_nt: TGTGCCAGCAGCTTATCCGCGTGGGATACGCAGTATTTT
cdr3_aa: CASSLSAWDTQYF

j_call: TRBJ1-2
v_call: TRBV28
d_call: TRBD1
clone_size: .
cdr3_nt: TGTGCCAGCAGTACGACAGGGTCCTATGGCTACACCTTC
cdr3_aa: CASSTTGSYGYTF

j_call: TRBJ1-2
v_call: TRBV6-5
d_call: TRBD1
clone_size: once
cdr3_nt: TGTGCCAGCAGTTGGGGACAGGGGGCGCTTGGCTACACCTTC
cdr3_aa: CASSWGQGALGYTF

j_call: TRBJ2-1
v_call: TRBV2
d_call: .
clone_size: .
cdr3_nt: TGTGCCAGCCTAGTCGTTGAGCAGTTCTTC
cdr3_aa: CASLVVEQFF

j_call: TRBJ2-5
v_call: TRBV18
d_call: .
clone_size: .
cdr3_nt: TGTGCCAGCTCACCACTCCCCCCGGCCCTCCCCGGGGAGACCCAGTACTTC
cdr3_aa: CASSPLPPALPGETQYF

j_call: TRBJ1-2
v_call: TRBV2
d_call: .
clone_size: once
cdr3_nt: TGTGCCCTAATCCCGGGACAACTTACCCGAGCTAACTATGGCTACACCTTC
cdr3_aa: CALIPGQLTRANYGYTF

j_call: TRBJ1-2
v_call: TRBV29-1
d_call: .
clone_size: .
cdr3_nt: TGCAGCGTTGCCCAAGGCTACACCTTC
cdr3_aa: CSVAQGYTF

j_call: TRBJ1-2
v_call: TRBV19
d_call: .
clone_size: .
cdr3_nt: TGTGCCAGTAGTATAAGGGGAATGATCGTTAACCACTATGGCTACACCTTC
cdr3_aa: CASSIRGMIVNHYGYTF

j_call: TRBJ1-2
v_call: TRBV5-6
d_call: TRBD1
clone_size: .
cdr3_nt: TGTGCCAGCAGCTCGGCGACAGGGTATGGCTACACCTTC
cdr3_aa: CASSSATGYGYTF

j_call: TRBJ2-7
v_call: TRBV11-2
d_call: .
clone_size: few
cdr3_nt: TGTGCCAGCAGCTTAGGCAGTAACCGGCAGTACTTC
cdr3_aa: CASSLGSNRQYF

j_call: TRBJ2-7
v_call: TRBV5-1
d_call: .
clone_size: .
cdr3_nt: TGCGCCAGCAGCCATCCAAACTCAGAGCAGTACTTC
cdr3_aa: CASSHPNSEQYF

j_call: TRBJ2-7
v_call: TRBV28
d_call: TRBD1
clone_size: .
cdr3_nt: TGTGCCAGCAGCAGTGGACAGGGCGGGTACGAGCAGTACTTC
cdr3_aa: CASSSGQGGYEQYF

j_call: TRBJ1-6
v_call: TRBV6-5
d_call: TRBD1
clone_size: .
cdr3_nt: TGTGCCAGCAGCGAGACAGGGGGCGTAGTGACACCCCTCCACTTT
cdr3_aa: CASSETGGVVTPLHF

j_call: TRBJ2-7
v_call: TRBV6-5
d_call: .
clone_size: .
cdr3_nt: TGTGCCAGCAGAGCCGGACATCAATCCTACGAGCAGTACTTC
cdr3_aa: CASRAGHQSYEQYF

j_call: TRBJ1-4
v_call: TRBV30
d_call: .
clone_size: .
cdr3_nt: TGTGCCTGGGAACAGGGAACTAATGAAAAACTGTTTTTT
cdr3_aa: CAWEQGTNEKLFF

j_call: TRBJ2-3
v_call: TRBV6-5
d_call: .
clone_size: .
cdr3_nt: TGTGCCAGACGCGTGGAGCCAGATACGCAGTATTTT
cdr3_aa: CARRVEPDTQYF

j_call: TRBJ2-7
v_call: TRBV27
d_call: .
clone_size: .
cdr3_nt: TGTGCCAGCAGTTTGGGCATAAATTACGAGCAGTACTTC
cdr3_aa: CASSLGINYEQYF

j_call: TRBJ2-1
v_call: TRBV9
d_call: .
clone_size: .
cdr3_nt: TGTGCCAGCAGCGTAGGATACAGGCCGCAGTTCTTC
cdr3_aa: CASSVGYRPQFF

j_call: TRBJ2-7
v_call: TRBV5-1
d_call: .
clone_size: .
cdr3_nt: TGCGCCAGCAGCTTGGCCCAGGGGAGCTCCTACGAGCAGTACTTC
cdr3_aa: CASSLAQGSSYEQYF

j_call: TRBJ1-5
v_call: TRBV19
d_call: TRBD1
clone_size: once
cdr3_nt: TGTGCCAGTAGCCGTCAGGGGGCCAGGGGCAATCAGCCCCAGCATTTT
cdr3_aa: CASSRQGARGNQPQHF

j_call: TRBJ2-5
v_call: TRBV23-1
d_call: TRBD2
clone_size: .
cdr3_nt: TGCGCCAGCAGTCAGGGGGGGGAGACCCAGTACTTC
cdr3_aa: CASSQGGETQYF

j_call: TRBJ2-4
v_call: TRBV5-6
d_call: TRBD2
clone_size: .
cdr3_nt: TGTGCCAGCAGCTCCCGCAGCGGGGGAAACATTCAGTACTTC
cdr3_aa: CASSSRSGGNIQYF

j_call: TRBJ1-2
v_call: TRBV3-1/TRBV3-2
d_call: TRBD1
clone_size: .
cdr3_nt: TGTGCCAGCAGCCATCTAACAGGGGGCGCCTACACCTTC
cdr3_aa: CASSHLTGGAYTF

j_call: TRBJ2-6
v_call: TRBV6-6
d_call: .
clone_size: once
cdr3_nt: TGTGCCAGCAGTCGGCTATCTGGGGCCAACGTCCTGACTTTC
cdr3_aa: CASSRLSGANVLTF

j_call: TRBJ2-7
v_call: TRBV14
d_call: TRBD2
clone_size: .
cdr3_nt: TGTGCCAGCAGCCAAGATCTTGACGGGACTACTCTCTACGAGCAGTACTTC
cdr3_aa: CASSQDLDGTTLYEQYF

j_call: TRBJ2-1
v_call: TRBV6-5
d_call: .
clone_size: once
cdr3_nt: TGTGCCAGCACCCCCGGTGGTGTATACAATGAGCAGTTCTTC
cdr3_aa: CASTPGGVYNEQFF

j_call: TRBJ1-1
v_call: TRBV30
d_call: TRBD1
clone_size: .
cdr3_nt: TGTGCCACCACGGAAGGGGGCATGAACACTGAAGCTTTCTTT
cdr3_aa: CATTEGGMNTEAFF

j_call: TRBJ1-2
v_call: TRBV7-2
d_call: TRBD1
clone_size: few
cdr3_nt: TGTGCCAGCAGGCCCTATTCACAGGGGACTAACTATGGCTACACCTTC
cdr3_aa: CASRPYSQGTNYGYTF

j_call: TRBJ1-1
v_call: TRBV18
d_call: .
clone_size: .
cdr3_nt: TGTGCCAGCTCCTCCGGGACACAGAACACTGAAGCTTTCTTT
cdr3_aa: CASSSGTQNTEAFF

j_call: TRBJ2-7
v_call: TRBV18
d_call: .
clone_size: .
cdr3_nt: TGTGCCAGCTCCCCCACCCTGGAGGAGCAGTACTTC
cdr3_aa: CASSPTLEEQYF

j_call: TRBJ1-5
v_call: TRBV15
d_call: .
clone_size: once
cdr3_nt: TGTGCCACCAGCGGGCAGGGGAATCAGCCCCAGCATTTT
cdr3_aa: CATSGQGNQPQHF

j_call: TRBJ2-1
v_call: TRBV7-8
d_call: TRBD2
clone_size: once
cdr3_nt: TGTGCCAGCAGCTACAGGACTAGCTATTACAATGAGCAGTTCTTC
cdr3_aa: CASSYRTSYYNEQFF

j_call: TRBJ2-7
v_call: TRBV4-2
d_call: TRBD2
clone_size: .
cdr3_nt: TGTGCCAGCAGCCAAGAGATAGCGGGGGGTGACTACGAGCAGTACTTC
cdr3_aa: CASSQEIAGGDYEQYF

j_call: TRBJ1-2
v_call: TRBV6-5
d_call: .
clone_size: .
cdr3_nt: TGTGCCAGCCGCAAACAGGGTAACTATGGCTACACCTTC
cdr3_aa: CASRKQGNYGYTF

j_call: TRBJ2-4
v_call: TRBV6-5
d_call: .
clone_size: .
cdr3_nt: TGTGCCAGCAGTTACGCAGGGGGGAACATTCAGTACTTC
cdr3_aa: CASSYAGGNIQYF

j_call: TRBJ2-2
v_call: TRBV7-7
d_call: .
clone_size: .
cdr3_nt: TGTGCCGCGGGCCTGGGAAGCACCGGGGAGCTGTTTTTT
cdr3_aa: CAAGLGSTGELFF

j_call: TRBJ1-3
v_call: TRBV7-9
d_call: .
clone_size: few
cdr3_nt: TGTGCCAGCAGCATGCGGGAGGGGGACGGAAACACCATATATTTT
cdr3_aa: CASSMREGDGNTIYF

j_call: TRBJ2-1
v_call: TRBV18
d_call: TRBD1
clone_size: .
cdr3_nt: TGTGCCAGCTCACAAACCGTGAGGGGGCTTAGTGAGCAGTTCTTC
cdr3_aa: CASSQTVRGLSEQFF

j_call: TRBJ1-1
v_call: TRBV5-1
d_call: TRBD1
clone_size: .
cdr3_nt: TGCGCCAGCAGCTGGGACAGGGTCGGTACCACTGAAGCTTTCTTT
cdr3_aa: CASSWDRVGTTEAFF

j_call: TRBJ2-3
v_call: TRBV11-2
d_call: TRBD2
clone_size: .
cdr3_nt: TGTGCCAGCAGCTATCAACTAGCGGGGGGGCTAGATACGCAGTATTTT
cdr3_aa: CASSYQLAGGLDTQYF

j_call: TRBJ2-5
v_call: TRBV5-1
d_call: TRBD2
clone_size: .
cdr3_nt: TGCGCCAGCAGCTTGCCCGGGGGGGCTTTAGAGACCCAGTACTTC
cdr3_aa: CASSLPGGALETQYF

j_call: TRBJ1-4
v_call: TRBV7-8
d_call: TRBD1
clone_size: .
cdr3_nt: TGTGCCAGCACCCAGGGGGGATTTAATGAAAAACTGTTTTTT
cdr3_aa: CASTQGGFNEKLFF

j_call: TRBJ1-4
v_call: TRBV6-6
d_call: .
clone_size: few
cdr3_nt: TGTGCCAGCAGTTACTCGAGGGTAGGAGCTTATGAAAAACTGTTTTTT
cdr3_aa: CASSYSRVGAYEKLFF

j_call: TRBJ1-5
v_call: TRBV11-2
d_call: .
clone_size: .
cdr3_nt: TGTGCCAGCAGCTCAACCCGGGACAAGCTAATAGGAAATCAGCCCCAGCATTTT
cdr3_aa: CASSSTRDKLIGNQPQHF

j_call: TRBJ1-2
v_call: TRBV4-1
d_call: TRBD1
clone_size: .
cdr3_nt: TGCGCCAGCAGCCGAGAATCGGGACAGGCTGGCTACACCTTC
cdr3_aa: CASSRESGQAGYTF

j_call: TRBJ2-1
v_call: TRBV5-1
d_call: TRBD2
clone_size: .
cdr3_nt: TGCGCCAGCAGCTCCCAATTTCGACCGGGACTAGCGGAAAATGAGCAGTTCTTC
cdr3_aa: CASSSQFRPGLAENEQFF

j_call: TRBJ2-7
v_call: TRBV6-5
d_call: TRBD1
clone_size: .
cdr3_nt: TGTGCCAGCAGTTACACGGACAGGGGGACCTACGAGCAGTACTTC
cdr3_aa: CASSYTDRGTYEQYF

j_call: TRBJ2-7
v_call: TRBV6-5
d_call: TRBD2
clone_size: .
cdr3_nt: TGTGCCAGCAGTCGCGACGGGGGAGGGAAAGAGCAGTACTTC
cdr3_aa: CASSRDGGGKEQYF

j_call: TRBJ2-2
v_call: TRBV19
d_call: TRBD2
clone_size: .
cdr3_nt: TGTGCCAGTAGTATTCCACCTCGGGGGGGGAACACCGGGGAGCTGTTTTTT
cdr3_aa: CASSIPPRGGNTGELFF

j_call: TRBJ2-7
v_call: TRBV5-6
d_call: .
clone_size: .
cdr3_nt: TGTGCCAGCAGCATGGGACTGACCGCGGGACGCGAGCAGTACTTC
cdr3_aa: CASSMGLTAGREQYF

j_call: TRBJ1-5
v_call: TRBV28
d_call: .
clone_size: .
cdr3_nt: TGTGCCAGCAGTTTCCGAGGTGGGTTCCTCAATCAGCCCCAGCATTTT
cdr3_aa: CASSFRGGFLNQPQHF

j_call: TRBJ2-5
v_call: TRBV5-1
d_call: .
clone_size: once
cdr3_nt: TGCGCCAGCAGCTCCACTCCCTCAACTCCGGGAGAGACCCAGTACTTC
cdr3_aa: CASSSTPSTPGETQYF

j_call: TRBJ1-2
v_call: TRBV6-5
d_call: .
clone_size: .
cdr3_nt: TGTGCCAGCAGTTTCAGGGGAATTGGCTACACCTTC
cdr3_aa: CASSFRGIGYTF

j_call: TRBJ2-1
v_call: TRBV5-1
d_call: TRBD1
clone_size: once
cdr3_nt: TGCGCCAGCAGCTTCACAGGGGGCACTGAGCAGTTCTTC
cdr3_aa: CASSFTGGTEQFF

j_call: TRBJ2-7
v_call: TRBV29-1
d_call: TRBD1
clone_size: few
cdr3_nt: TGCAGCGTCGGGACAGGGTACCACGAGCAGTACTTC
cdr3_aa: CSVGTGYHEQYF

j_call: TRBJ1-2
v_call: TRBV29-1
d_call: TRBD1
clone_size: .
cdr3_nt: TGCAGCGGTGGGGGACAGGGCGATGGCTACACCTTC
cdr3_aa: CSGGGQGDGYTF

j_call: TRBJ1-2
v_call: TRBV7-9
d_call: .
clone_size: .
cdr3_nt: TGTGCCAGCAGCTTTGTAACCGCGACACAACTTAACTATGGCTACACCTTC
cdr3_aa: CASSFVTATQLNYGYTF